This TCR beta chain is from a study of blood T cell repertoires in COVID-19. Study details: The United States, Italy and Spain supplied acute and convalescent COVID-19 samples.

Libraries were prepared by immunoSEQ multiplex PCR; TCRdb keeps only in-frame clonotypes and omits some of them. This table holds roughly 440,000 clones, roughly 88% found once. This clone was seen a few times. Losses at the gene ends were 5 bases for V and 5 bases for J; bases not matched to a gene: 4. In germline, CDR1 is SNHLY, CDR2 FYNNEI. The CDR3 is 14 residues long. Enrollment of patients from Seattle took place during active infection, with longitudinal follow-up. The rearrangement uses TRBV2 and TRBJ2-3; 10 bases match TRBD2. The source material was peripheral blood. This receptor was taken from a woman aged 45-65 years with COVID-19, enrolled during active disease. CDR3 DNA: TGTGCCAGCAGTTTAGCGGGGGGCGTAGATACGCAGTATTTT. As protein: CASSLAGGVDTQYF.